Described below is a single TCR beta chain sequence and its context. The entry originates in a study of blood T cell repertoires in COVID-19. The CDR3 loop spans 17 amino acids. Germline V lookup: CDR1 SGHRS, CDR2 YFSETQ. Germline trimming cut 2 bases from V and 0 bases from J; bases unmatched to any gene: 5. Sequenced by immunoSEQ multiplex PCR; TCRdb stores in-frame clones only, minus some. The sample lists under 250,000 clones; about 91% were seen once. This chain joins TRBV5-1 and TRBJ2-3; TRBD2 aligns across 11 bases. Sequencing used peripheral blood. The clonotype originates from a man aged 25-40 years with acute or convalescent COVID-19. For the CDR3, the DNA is TGCGCCAGCAGCTTTACTAGCGGGAGTTCGAGCACAGATACGCAGTATTTT. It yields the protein CASSFTSGSSSTDTQYF.